Listed below are T cell receptor beta chains from one sample, sequenced in a study of spatial heterogeneity in lung cancer. TCRdb reanalysed the 5' RACE reads using MiXCR and keeps one entry per CDR3 protein. The sample consists of about 80,000 distinct CDR3 sequences, roughly 8% of them appearing once. Sequenced material: PBMCs, taken at surgery. These receptors all come from a male donor with early-stage non-small cell lung cancer. Both conserved end residues are part of each CDR3. The order of the fields is CDR3 protein, CDR3 DNA, clone size, V gene, D gene, J gene. The D gene is left open where the match is weak. Some rows have no size entry. The others give once, few or many, or a class for an expanded clone.

CASSERLPWGEQFF,TGTGCCAGCAGTGAACGGCTCCCTTGGGGTGAGCAGTTCTTC,many,TRBV6-1,-,TRBJ2-1
CASSPRTGLTYEQYF,TGTGCCAGCAGTCCCCGGACAGGGCTTACCTACGAGCAGTACTTC,many,TRBV28,TRBD1,TRBJ2-7
CASSPGLAGAYNEQFF,TGTGCCAGCAGCCCCGGACTAGCGGGAGCATACAATGAGCAGTTCTTC,many,TRBV7-2,TRBD2,TRBJ2-1
CASSLDYFSYEQYF,TGTGCCAGCAGCTTAGACTACTTCTCCTACGAGCAGTACTTC,few,TRBV7-2,-,TRBJ2-7
CASSHQFAGYTF,TGTGCCAGCAGTCACCAATTTGCAGGCTACACCTTC,many,TRBV12-3/TRBV12-4,-,TRBJ1-2
CASSFRGHGEKLFF,TGTGCCAGCAGCTTCAGGGGGCACGGTGAAAAACTGTTTTTT,many,TRBV7-2,TRBD1,TRBJ1-4
CASSQYGQGSYEQYF,TGCGCCAGCAGCCAGTACGGACAGGGGTCCTACGAGCAGTACTTC,-,TRBV4-3,TRBD1,TRBJ2-7
CASSPRGSGAYNEQFF,TGTGCCAGCAGTCCCCGGGGTAGCGGGGCCTACAATGAGCAGTTCTTC,-,TRBV27,TRBD2,TRBJ2-1
CSAREGGNIQYF,TGCAGTGCTAGGGAGGGAGGGAACATTCAGTACTTC,many,TRBV20-1,TRBD2,TRBJ2-4
CASSLQGSTDTQYF,TGTGCCAGCAGCTTACAAGGAAGCACAGATACGCAGTATTTT,many,TRBV7-3,-,TRBJ2-3
CAGSSAGQSPGYTF,TGTGCCGGGAGCTCTGCCGGACAGTCGCCTGGCTACACCTTC,many,TRBV28,-,TRBJ1-2
CASSLQGIQETQYF,TGTGCCAGCAGTTTACAGGGGATCCAGGAGACCCAGTACTTC,many,TRBV11-2,TRBD1,TRBJ2-5
CASSPTGLQETQYF,TGTGCCAGCAGCCCCACCGGGCTCCAAGAGACCCAGTACTTC,many,TRBV7-3,-,TRBJ2-5
CSALWVSAGKGNEQFF,TGCAGTGCTCTCTGGGTATCGGCGGGAAAGGGCAATGAGCAGTTCTTC,-,TRBV20-1,-,TRBJ2-1
CASSAWTVSNQPQHF,TGTGCCAGCAGTGCCTGGACGGTTAGCAATCAGCCCCAGCATTTT,few,TRBV2,-,TRBJ1-5
CASTLGQKNTEAFF,TGTGCCAGCACCCTAGGGCAGAAGAACACTGAAGCTTTCTTT,few,TRBV9,-,TRBJ1-1
CSAGRTGSSGYTF,TGCAGTGCTGGACGGACAGGGTCAAGTGGCTACACCTTC,many,TRBV20-1,TRBD1,TRBJ1-2
CATSRDMAVGGREQFF,TGTGCCACCAGCAGAGATATGGCGGTTGGGGGGCGGGAGCAGTTCTTC,-,TRBV15,-,TRBJ2-1
CASSYPGGGTGELFF,TGTGCCAGCAGTTATCCAGGGGGAGGTACCGGGGAGCTGTTTTTT,-,TRBV6-2/TRBV6-3,-,TRBJ2-2
CSVAGQGGGGYTF,TGCAGCGTCGCCGGACAGGGGGGAGGTGGCTACACCTTC,-,TRBV29-1,TRBD1,TRBJ1-2
CASSVANRPYEQYF,TGTGCCAGCAGCGTAGCAAACCGACCCTACGAGCAGTACTTC,few,TRBV9,-,TRBJ2-7
CASSLSGRTDTQYF,TGTGCTAGCAGCTTAAGCGGGCGCACAGATACGCAGTATTTT,many,TRBV7-7,-,TRBJ2-3
CASSPRSKNTQYF,TGTGCCAGCAGCCCCAGATCAAAGAATACGCAGTATTTT,few,TRBV5-4,-,TRBJ2-3
CASSRHRGPTEAFF,TGTGCCAGCAGTCGTCACAGGGGACCCACTGAAGCTTTCTTT,-,TRBV6-5,TRBD1,TRBJ1-1
CSVASRGATEAFF,TGCAGCGTTGCCTCGAGAGGGGCCACTGAAGCTTTCTTT,many,TRBV29-1,-,TRBJ1-1
CASSELGWADTQYF,TGTGCCAGCAGTGAGTTGGGGTGGGCAGATACGCAGTATTTT,many,TRBV2,-,TRBJ2-3
CASSVEGRSTGEQYF,TGTGCCAGCAGCGTCGAGGGGCGTTCCACCGGCGAGCAGTACTTC,many,TRBV9,-,TRBJ2-7
CASSLDGGALDEQFF,TGCGCCAGCAGCTTGGACGGAGGGGCCTTAGATGAGCAGTTCTTC,-,TRBV5-1,-,TRBJ2-1
CASSPSGRGYEQYF,TGTGCCAGCAGTCCGAGTGGCAGGGGCTACGAGCAGTACTTC,many,TRBV27,-,TRBJ2-7